These 24 T cell receptor beta chains were sequenced from one sample in a study of cytomegalovirus exposure and HLA in healthy donors (dated by TCRdb to about 2017). To prepare the library, the immunoSEQ multiplex PCR assay was applied. For the multiplex PCR, a mixture combining 60 forward primers for TCR Vbeta segments and 13 reverse primers for TCR Jbeta segments was used. The clones in this table, taken by TCRdb from immuneACCESS, are in-frame only. Not every clone is retained; where verified, under half of the shortfall comes from an unresolved V gene, and the cause of the rest is unknown. The sample table shows 140,000 or so clones, and 68% are seen once. Jointly, the top ten make up around 4% of the sample. Sequencing was done on a sample of PBMCs. The origin of the receptors is a man in his 60s in good health and CMV-seronegative.

This sequence joins TRBV28 and TRBJ2-7, with TRBD1 matching 10 bases. The V gene's germline CDR1 is MDHEN and CDR2 SYDVKM. The CDR3 has 13 amino acids. The J segment lost 4 bases and the V segment lost 9 bases, leaving 6 bases of the junction unmatched. CDR3 amino acids: CASLGQGVYEQYF. CDR3 bases: TGTGCCAGTCTCGGACAGGGGGTTTACGAGCAGTACTTC.

The chain employs TRBV5-1 and TRBJ2-7; 9 bases fit TRBD1. Germline V gene data show CDR1 as SGHRS and CDR2 as YFSETQ. CDR3 length: 16 residues. The ends lost 2 bases at V and 3 bases at J; junction bases unmatched: 9. The CDR3, as DNA: TGCGCCAGCAGCTTCGCGACCGGGACAGGGAACTACGAGCAGTACTTC. This encodes CASSFATGTGNYEQYF.

V and J are TRBV28 and TRBJ2-7; 9 bases are shared with TRBD2. The CDR3 runs to 16 residues. Germline V gene data show CDR1 as MDHEN and CDR2 as SYDVKM. V was clipped by 2 bases and J by 4 bases; unmatched bases: 9. The CDR3, as DNA: TGTGCCAGCAGTTTACGACTAGCGGTTCAAGTATACGAGCAGTACTTC. This codes for CASSLRLAVQVYEQYF. The full variable domain, rest sourced from reference TRBV28 and TRBJ2-7, is DVKVTQSSRYLVKRTGEKVFLECVQDMDHENMFWYRQDPGLGLRLIYFSYDVKMKEKGDIPEGYSVSREKKERFSLILESASTNQTSMYLCASSLRLAVQVYEQYFGPGTRLTVT.

The gene calls are TRBV6-6 and TRBJ1-1, with D tentatively TRBD1 (6 bases). V gave up 2 bases and J gave up 5 bases, with 15 bases separating them. CDR3 size: 15 residues. Per germline, CDR1 MNHNY and CDR2 SVGAGI (reference sequence). The CDR3 DNA sequence: TGTGCCAGCAGTTACAAGGGGGAGGGACGAACTGAAGCTTTCTTT. It codes for CASSYKGEGRTEAFF.

The V and J genes are TRBV19 and TRBJ2-7; D uncertain. V was trimmed by 5 bases and J by 3 bases, leaving 14 bases between them. The CDR3 sequence is 14 residues long. CDR1 is LNHDA and CDR2 is SQIVND in the germline V gene (reference sequence). This CDR3 is CASSSSQQSYEQYF. The CDR3 coding sequence is TGTGCCAGTAGTTCTAGTCAGCAGAGCTACGAGCAGTACTTC.

About this clone: Because the CDR3's place on the DNA is in doubt, the DNA is left out and the CDR3 is given as listed by TCRdb. The chain recombines TRBV6-1 with TRBJ2-1; the table gives TRBD1 as D, unverified against the DNA. The CDR3 numbers 13 amino acids, ends counted. In germline, CDR1 is MNHNS, CDR2 SASEGT. The CDR3 loop reads CASSEVGQGNQFF.

This chain uses TRBV9 with TRBJ2-7, with 7 bases fitting TRBD1. In germline, CDR1 is SGDLS, CDR2 YYNGEE. The J segment lost 5 bases and the V segment lost 3 bases, leaving 5 bases of the junction unmatched. The CDR3 contains 13 residues. Here the CDR3 reads CASSAATGDEQYF. CDR3 bases: TGTGCCAGCAGCGCCGCCACAGGGGACGAGCAGTACTTC.

Turning to this clone: The junction shows a germline mismatch at one end, possibly a read error. The chain couples TRBV29-1 to TRBJ2-5; 8 bases agree with TRBD1. CDR1 SQVTM and CDR2 ANQGSEA come from the germline V gene. The CDR3 totals 12 residues. The CDR3: CSVGQGQETRYF. Written as DNA, the CDR3 is TGCAGCGTTGGACAGGGGCAAGAGACCCGGTACTTC. Variable domain in full (rest from reference TRBV29-1 and TRBJ2-5): SAVISQKPSRDICQRGTSLTIQCQVDSQVTMMFWYRQQPGQSLTLIATANQGSEATYESGFVIDKFPISRPNLTFSTLTVSNMSPEDSSIYLCSVGQGQETRYFGPGTRLLVL.

This clone was observed a few times. Within the sample, other DNA sequences also encode this same CDR3. The chain joins TRBV28 to TRBJ2-1; 12 bases are shared with TRBD2. V was pared by 6 bases and J by 5 bases, with 2 bases of the junction left unmatched. Per the germline V gene, CDR1 is MDHEN and CDR2 is SYDVKM. The CDR3 has 14 amino acids. CDR3 nucleotides: TGTGCCAGCAGCCTAGCGGGAGGGGACAATGAGCAGTTCTTC. Amino acid sequence: CASSLAGGDNEQFF.

V and J are TRBV7-2 and TRBJ1-3; the D is unclear. V was clipped by 1 base and J by 0 bases, with 13 bases between them. CDR3 size: 17 residues. The germline V gene has CDR1 SGHTA and CDR2 FQGNSA. For the CDR3, the DNA is TGTGCCAGCAGCTTAGGAGGCGTTGCTATCTCTGGAAACACCATATATTTT. This sequence encodes CASSLGGVAISGNTIYF.

The chain couples TRBV11-2 to TRBJ2-3; D is perhaps TRBD1 (5 bases). The CDR3 contains 15 residues. Germline-derived CDR1 and CDR2 are SGHAT and FQNNGV. Trimming took off 5 bases at V and 3 bases at J, with 15 bases between the two ends. In DNA, the CDR3 is TGTGCCAGCAGCCCAGGGAACAGCCCGACAGATACGCAGTATTTT. It yields the protein CASSPGNSPTDTQYF.

The chain employs TRBV7-2 and TRBJ1-2, with 7 bases identical to TRBD1. The CDR3 length is 16 residues. The germline gives CDR1 SGHTA, CDR2 FQGNSA. Unmatched junction bases numbered 6, after V lost 1 base and J lost 1 base. The CDR3 DNA reads TGTGCCAGCAGCTTAGTAGGAGGGGGCCTTAACTATGGCTACACCTTC. It yields the protein CASSLVGGGLNYGYTF.

The rearrangement joins TRBV6-5 to TRBJ1-1; D is possibly TRBD1 (6 bases). Germline-derived CDR1 and CDR2 are MNHEY and SVGAGI. V gave up 5 bases and J gave up 2 bases, with 12 bases separating them. This CDR3 has 14 amino acids. Here the CDR3 reads CASSLPGHNTEAFF. In DNA form, the CDR3 reads TGTGCCAGCAGTCTCCCGGGACATAACACTGAAGCTTTCTTT.

The chain recombines TRBV5-1 with TRBJ2-3; TRBD2 agrees at 10 bases. Losses at the gene ends were 3 bases for V and 1 base for J; bases not matched to a gene: 8. The CDR3 is made up of 17 amino acids. Germline CDR1 and CDR2: SGHRS and YFSETQ. The CDR3 loop is CASSYLLGTSGTDTQYF. The CDR3 DNA follows: TGCGCCAGCAGCTACCTCTTAGGGACTAGCGGCACAGATACGCAGTATTTT.

In this sample, this clone turned up a few times. The CDR3 DNA reads TGTGCCAGCATGGAGCCGGCTAATGAAAAACTGTTTTTT. Amino acid sequence: CASMEPANEKLFF. The V and J genes are TRBV28 and TRBJ1-4, with unresolved D. The V and J ends lost 7 bases and 3 bases respectively, with 9 bases between them. Germline CDR1 is MDHEN and CDR2 is SYDVKM. The CDR3 runs 13 residues.

The chain has TRBV7-8 and TRBJ1-4; a possible D gene is TRBD1 (6 bases). Trimming removed 5 bases at V and 14 bases at J, with 21 bases between. From germline, CDR1 is SGHVS and CDR2 FQNEAQ. There are 14 residues in the CDR3. CDR3 nucleotide sequence: TGTGCCAGCAGCCCCACAGGGCAAAGGGGTAGGCTGTTTTTT. It yields the protein CASSPTGQRGRLFF.

The genes are TRBV5-1 and TRBJ1-5; TRBD1 agrees at 7 bases. This CDR3 comprises 14 residues. V shed 5 bases and J 7 bases; nucleotides not matched to a gene: 9. From germline, CDR1 is SGHRS and CDR2 YFSETQ. CDR3 sequence (DNA): TGCGCCAGCAGTCTGGAAGGGGGCGGCCAGCCCCAGCATTTT. Amino acid sequence: CASSLEGGGQPQHF. Supplemented by reference TRBV5-1 and TRBJ1-5, the full variable domain reads KAGVTQTPRYLIKTRGQQVTLSCSPISGHRSVSWYQQTPGQGLQFLFEYFSETQRNKGNFPGRFSGRQFSNSRSEMNVSTLELGDSALYLCASSLEGGGQPQHFGDGTRLSIL.

The chain links TRBV9 to TRBJ2-7; D is possibly TRBD1 (6 bases). Trimming removed 4 bases from V and 5 bases from J, with 16 bases in between. CDR3 length equals 14 residues. CDR1 and CDR2 from the germline V gene are SGDLS and YYNGEE. CDR3 sequence: CASSPDPGTNEQYF. The DNA for the CDR3 is TGTGCCAGCAGCCCGGACCCCGGGACAAACGAGCAGTACTTC.

V gene TRBV28 combines with J gene TRBJ1-2; D remains ambiguous. The length of the CDR3 is 13 residues. Germline V gene sequence: CDR1 MDHEN, CDR2 SYDVKM. Trimming took 6 bases from V and 4 from J, leaving 12 bases between them. CDR3 nucleotide sequence: TGTGCCAGCAGGATAGCACGGCTCTATGGCTACACCTTC. It yields the protein CASRIARLYGYTF.

This clone was seen only a few times. The CDR3 bases are TGTGCCAGCAGCCCCGACGGGGGGCATGAAGCTTTCTTT. Its translation is CASSPDGGHEAFF. The chain links TRBV6-6 to TRBJ1-1; TRBD1 is a possible D gene (6 bases). Per the germline V gene, CDR1 is MNHNY and CDR2 is SVGAGI (reference sequence). The length of the CDR3 is 13 residues. Trimming removed 6 bases from V and 7 bases from J, with 15 bases in between.

The V call is TRBV5-1, the J call TRBJ2-5; 7 bases map to TRBD2. Germline CDR1 and CDR2: SGHRS and YFSETQ. This CDR3 comprises 15 residues. V shed 1 base, J shed 4 bases, and the junction held 7 bases outside the gene matches. The CDR3 nucleotides are TGCGCCAGCAGCTTGAGCGGGACGAGGGGAGAGACCCAGTACTTC. Protein sequence: CASSLSGTRGETQYF.

The rearrangement links TRBV16 to TRBJ2-5; 8 bases are shared with TRBD2. Germline values: CDR1 KGHSY, CDR2 FQNENV. J gave up 3 bases and V 2 bases, and 2 bases lay outside the gene matches. This CDR3 comprises 14 residues. The CDR3 bases are TGTGCCAGCAGCCAAAGAGCGGGAGAAGAGACCCAGTACTTC. This gives the protein CASSQRAGEETQYF.

The rearrangement links TRBV5-4 to TRBJ2-5, with 9 bases aligning to TRBD1. Germline V lookup: CDR1 SGHNT, CDR2 YYREEE (reference sequence). The CDR3 has 16 residues. Trimming removed 3 bases from V and 4 bases from J; junction bases left unmatched: 10. The CDR3 sequence: CASSSPGQGFSETQYF. For the CDR3, the DNA is TGTGCCAGCAGCTCCCCGGGACAGGGTTTTTCAGAGACCCAGTACTTC.

CDR3 in DNA: TGTGCCAGCAGTTACTGGACAGGGTTTACAGATACGCAGTATTTT. Protein sequence: CASSYWTGFTDTQYF. V is TRBV6-7 and J is TRBJ2-3; TRBD1 matches at 8 bases. TRBV6-7 is sorted into the ORF group, with uncertain function. Trimming removed 1 base from V and 3 bases from J; junction bases left unmatched: 3. The CDR3 consists of 15 residues.